The rows below give T cell receptor beta chains drawn from one sample of a study of T cells in Graves' hyperthyroidism and ophthalmopathy. TCRdb recomputed calls from the multiplex PCR reads with MiXCR, one row per CDR3 protein. The sample yields roughly 500,000 distinct CDR3 sequences, 46% seen once. Sequenced input: peripheral blood or thyroid tissue (not recorded which). The source is an adult woman with Graves' disease, either hyperthyroidism or ophthalmopathy (not recorded which). Both conserved end residues are part of each CDR3. Fields, in order: J gene, V gene, D gene, clone size, CDR3 DNA, CDR3 protein. A D gene is named only where the DNA matches it firmly. Clone sizes are given selectively: once, few, many, or a class where the clone is expanded.

TRBJ2-5 TRBV7-7 TRBD1 . TGTGCCAGCAGCAGACAGGGTTTTGAGACCCAGTACTTC CASSRQGFETQYF
TRBJ1-4 TRBV6-7 . many TGTGCCAGCAGTTACCCCACAGCCGCAACTAATGAAAAACTGTTTTTT CASSYPTAATNEKLFF
TRBJ1-5 TRBV2 TRBD1 . TGTGCCAGCAGCATGGACAGGAATCAGCCCCAGCATTTT CASSMDRNQPQHF
TRBJ1-4 TRBV7-3 . once TGTGCCAGCAGCCCGATTGTAGCGGGGGGTTTCAATGAAAAACTGTTTTTT CASSPIVAGGFNEKLFF
TRBJ1-4 TRBV20-1 . many TGCAGTGCTAGGAACTCACAGGCAACTAATGAAAAACTGTTTTTT CSARNSQATNEKLFF
TRBJ1-1 TRBV12-5 . . TGTGCTAGTGGTTTTAAGCCCTTTTGGCCAGGCGAGATGGGGACTGAAGCTTTCTTT CASGFKPFWPGEMGTEAFF
TRBJ1-1 TRBV10-2 . . TGCGCCAGCAGGCGGGGGGGGGACACTGAAGCTTTCTTT CASRRGGDTEAFF
TRBJ1-1 TRBV6-1 . many TGTGCCAGCAGGATATATAACACTGAAGCTTTCTTT CASRIYNTEAFF
TRBJ1-6 TRBV20-1 . many TGCAGTGCTAGAGATTCGGCCAATTCACCCCTCCACTTT CSARDSANSPLHF
TRBJ2-6 TRBV7-2 TRBD2 once TGTGCCAGCAGCCCAGATCGACTAGCGGGAGGGCCTGGGGCCAACGTCCTGACTTTC CASSPDRLAGGPGANVLTF
TRBJ1-5 TRBV4-1 . many TGCGCCAGCAGCCAAGCGGGGAATCAGCCCCAGCATTTT CASSQAGNQPQHF
TRBJ1-6 TRBV15 . . TGTGCCACCAGCAGCCGGGGCAGGGGAAATTCACCCCTCCACTTT CATSSRGRGNSPLHF
TRBJ1-6 TRBV6-6 . many TGTGCCAGCAGTTACTCGTTCTCACAAAACATAGATTCACCCCTCCACTTT CASSYSFSQNIDSPLHF
TRBJ1-1 TRBV10-3 TRBD1 few TGTGCCATCGCCGGGACAGAGAACACTGAAGCTTTCTTT CAIAGTENTEAFF
TRBJ1-6 TRBV7-9 . . TGTGCCAGCAGCCCCCCTAGCGGGGCACCCCTCCACTTT CASSPPSGAPLHF
TRBJ2-7 TRBV9 . . TGTGCCAGCAGCGTAGACCCCCCCGGCGGCAGGGTCGGCGAGCAGTACTTC CASSVDPPGGRVGEQYF
TRBJ2-7 TRBV2 . . TGTGCCAGGGAAGGGGACGACTCCTACGAGCAGTACTTC CAREGDDSYEQYF
TRBJ1-1 TRBV7-2 . many TGTGCCAGCAGCTTGCAGGGAGATTACACTGAAGCTTTCTTT CASSLQGDYTEAFF
TRBJ1-1 TRBV28 . . TGTGCCAGCAGTTGGCTCCCAGGGTCGGGGAACACTGAAGCTTTCTTT CASSWLPGSGNTEAFF
TRBJ2-6 TRBV2 . . TGTGCCAGCAGTGTAGACAGGACAGACCCCTCTGGGGCCAACGTCCTGACTTTC CASSVDRTDPSGANVLTF
TRBJ2-2 TRBV6-6 TRBD2 many TGTGCCAGCAGCTTTCCTAGCGGGAGGGCTCCTGACGGGGAGCTGTTTTTT CASSFPSGRAPDGELFF
TRBJ2-3 TRBV7-2 . once TGTGCCAGCAGCTCCCGACAAGGTCTAGGCACAGATACGCAGTATTTT CASSSRQGLGTDTQYF
TRBJ2-7 TRBV28 . few TGTGCCAGCAGCCCGGGAAACTACGAGCAGTACTTC CASSPGNYEQYF
TRBJ2-7 TRBV11-3 . . TGTGCCAGCAGCTTACGAGGGTTCAACGAGCAGTACTTC CASSLRGFNEQYF
TRBJ1-1 TRBV10-3 . few TGTGCCATCAGTGTAGACAGTCAAATACAGGGGAACACTGAAGCTTTCTTT CAISVDSQIQGNTEAFF
TRBJ1-2 TRBV7-8 . . TGTGCCAGCAGCTTAGAACAGTCTTTCTATGGCTACACCTTC CASSLEQSFYGYTF
TRBJ1-5 TRBV10-3 TRBD1 many TGTGCCATCTCTGGACAGGGGAGCAATCAGCCCCAGCATTTT CAISGQGSNQPQHF
TRBJ2-1 TRBV7-9 TRBD2 . TGTGCCAGCAGCTCGGACTTAGCGGGGAACAGTGAGCAGTTCTTC CASSSDLAGNSEQFF
TRBJ2-5 TRBV10-2 . many TGCGCCAGCAGCCGACCCAACCAAGAGACCCAGTACTTC CASSRPNQETQYF
TRBJ1-5 TRBV15 . . TGTGCCACCAGCCCCGGGCGGTCATCCCAGCATTTT CATSPGRSSQHF
TRBJ1-1 TRBV6-1 TRBD1 many TGTGCCAGCAGCACGGGACAGGGAGCGGGGACTACTGAAGCTTTCTTT CASSTGQGAGTTEAFF
TRBJ2-7 TRBV12-3/TRBV12-4 . many TGTGCCAGCAGTTTAGCAGTGGACTACGAGCAGTACTTC CASSLAVDYEQYF
TRBJ1-1 TRBV5-1 . . TGCGCCAGCAGCTTCAACGGTGAAGCTTTCTTT CASSFNGEAFF
TRBJ1-1 TRBV19 TRBD1 many TGTGCCAGTAGCCCAACCGGGACAGGGCCCCGAGGCACTGAAGCTTTCTTT CASSPTGTGPRGTEAFF
TRBJ2-5 TRBV7-9 . . TGTGCCAGCAGCTCATCCGAGGGGCGGGAGACCCAGTACTTC CASSSSEGRETQYF
TRBJ2-2 TRBV11-2 . . TGTGCCAGCAGCCCACTGGTGAACACCGGGGAGCTGTTTTTT CASSPLVNTGELFF
TRBJ1-6 TRBV10-3 . . TGTGCCATCAGTGAGTCGGGGGATTCACCCCTCCACTTT CAISESGDSPLHF
TRBJ1-1 TRBV20-1 . . TGCAGTGCTAGTACTCCTCGTGGGGGGTCTGAAGCTTTCTTT CSASTPRGGSEAFF
TRBJ1-6 TRBV15 TRBD1 once TGTGCCACCAGCAGGGGACAGAATAATTCACCCCTCCACTTT CATSRGQNNSPLHF
TRBJ2-5 TRBV25-1 . few TGTGCCAGCAGTGAATGGGCCGCCTCCCCCGGGGAGACCCAGTACTTC CASSEWAASPGETQYF
TRBJ1-4 TRBV2 . . TGTGCCAGCAGTGAAGCGAAGTACTATGAAAAACTGTTTTTT CASSEAKYYEKLFF
TRBJ1-2 TRBV7-2 . many TGTGCCAGCAGCCCTGACAGGTCCCTGGGGGTTGGCTACACCTTC CASSPDRSLGVGYTF
TRBJ2-5 TRBV20-1 TRBD2 once TGCAGTGCTAGAGATCGACAACCTGGGACTAGCGGTAATTGGGAGACCCAGTACTTC CSARDRQPGTSGNWETQYF
TRBJ2-5 TRBV6-6 . . TGTGCCAGCAGTTACTCAATAAAGACCCAGTACTTC CASSYSIKTQYF
TRBJ2-7 TRBV5-6 TRBD1 many TGTGCCAGCACCGTAACAGGGGGCCAATACGAGCAGTACTTC CASTVTGGQYEQYF
TRBJ1-1 TRBV12-3/TRBV12-4 TRBD1 . TGTGCCGGCCTAACCTGGACAGGGGGCACTGAAGCTTTCTTT CAGLTWTGGTEAFF
TRBJ1-2 TRBV7-9 . . TGTGCCAGCAGCTTCCAAGCGGTCGGGGGCTACACCTTC CASSFQAVGGYTF
TRBJ1-2 TRBV19 TRBD1 . TGTGCCAGTAGTCGCAACCGGGACAGGGTTGATGGCTACACCTTC CASSRNRDRVDGYTF
TRBJ1-1 TRBV5-1 . many TGCGCCAGCACGTCGGCGGCAGGGCGGAACACTGAAGCTTTCTTT CASTSAAGRNTEAFF
TRBJ1-5 TRBV4-1 . . TGCGCCAGCAGCCAGCCGTGGGGGCCCGGTAATCAGCCCCAGCATTTT CASSQPWGPGNQPQHF
TRBJ1-1 TRBV4-3 . many TGCGCCAGCAGCCAAGATCTGGGGGGCGTGCGCACTGAAGCTTTCTTT CASSQDLGGVRTEAFF
TRBJ2-5 TRBV7-2 TRBD1 few TGTGCCAGCAGCGCAAGGACAGGGACGGAGACCCAGTACTTC CASSARTGTETQYF
TRBJ2-7 TRBV2 . . TGTGCCAGCATGCCTGGCGGGATCGGTGGTAGGGCCTACGAGCAGTACTTC CASMPGGIGGRAYEQYF
TRBJ2-7 TRBV7-9 TRBD1 . TGTGCCAGCAGCATTTCGATCCGGGACAGGAACTACGAGCAGTACTTC CASSISIRDRNYEQYF
TRBJ1-4 TRBV5-6 . . TGTGCCAGCAGCTTGAGGGTTAACACTGAAAAACTGTTTTTT CASSLRVNTEKLFF
TRBJ1-1 TRBV20-1 . many TGCAGTGCTAGTGGGGAAAGCACTGAAGCTTTCTTT CSASGESTEAFF
TRBJ1-2 TRBV25-1 . . TGTGCCAGCGTTGTGGGCGGGGGTTCGGTAAAAAGCTACACCTTC CASVVGGGSVKSYTF
TRBJ1-1 TRBV29-1 . . TGCAGCGTTTGGGGAGAGGGGTACGGCACTGAAGCTTTCTTT CSVWGEGYGTEAFF
TRBJ1-4 TRBV7-9 TRBD1 many TGTGCCAGCAGCTCGAGAGCAGGGGGTAATGAAAAACTGTTTTTT CASSSRAGGNEKLFF
TRBJ1-3 TRBV29-1 . . TGCAGCGTTCGGGGGAACACCATATATTTT CSVRGNTIYF